This T cell receptor (beta chain) was sequenced for a study of blood T cell repertoires in COVID-19. About the research overall: T cells, B-cell-depleted T cells, or PBMCs provided the cDNA or gDNA that served as material.

Original data processing: How many nucleated cells were present was estimated from reference gene primer amplification. The data were produced by immunoSEQ multiplex PCR, yet TCRdb's version contains in-frame clones alone and is incomplete. Clone size and the V and J calls come from that table; the DNA yielded D and trimming. The sample has roughly 150,000 clones, over 80% seen once. Source material: peripheral blood. This clonotype originated in a woman of 80 years or more with active or convalescent COVID-19.

The CDR3 sequence is CASSEQGRVYGYTF. In DNA form, the CDR3 reads TGCGCCAGCAGTGAACAGGGGCGAGTCTATGGCTACACCTTC. The J gene is TRBJ1-2, the V gene TRBV10-2; 7 positions agree with TRBD1. The CDR3 sequence is 14 residues long. Germline loops: CDR1 WSHSY, CDR2 SAAADI. J gave up 4 bases and V 3 bases, and 5 bases lay outside the gene matches.